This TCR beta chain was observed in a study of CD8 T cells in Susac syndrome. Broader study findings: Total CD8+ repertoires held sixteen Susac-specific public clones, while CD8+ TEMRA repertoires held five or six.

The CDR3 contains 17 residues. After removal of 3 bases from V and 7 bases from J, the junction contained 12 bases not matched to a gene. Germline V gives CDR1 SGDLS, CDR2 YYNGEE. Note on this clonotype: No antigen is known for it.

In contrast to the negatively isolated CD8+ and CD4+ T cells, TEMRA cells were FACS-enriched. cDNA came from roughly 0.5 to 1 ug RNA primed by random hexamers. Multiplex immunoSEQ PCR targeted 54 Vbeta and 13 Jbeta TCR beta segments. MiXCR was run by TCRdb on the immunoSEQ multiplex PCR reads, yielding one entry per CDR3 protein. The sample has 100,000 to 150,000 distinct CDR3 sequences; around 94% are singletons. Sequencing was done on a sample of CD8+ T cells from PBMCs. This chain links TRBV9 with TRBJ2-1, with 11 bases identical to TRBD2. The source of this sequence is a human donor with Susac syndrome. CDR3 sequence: CASSEHELAGEGNEQFF. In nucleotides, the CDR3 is TGTGCCAGCAGCGAACATGAACTAGCGGGAGAGGGGAATGAGCAGTTCTTC.